The entry below gives a single TCR beta chain sequence along with its context. Assay: immunoSEQ multiplex PCR; the TCRdb copy retains only in-frame clones and omits some. The profile covers about 200,000 clones, with 70% to 85% appearing a single time and roughly an eighth taken by the ten largest. This record comes from a study of blood T cell repertoires in COVID-19. Germline values: CDR1 WSHSY, CDR2 SAAADI. This CDR3 is 14 amino acids long. The V end was cut by 3 bases, the J end by 8 bases, with 11 bases between. The sequenced sample consisted of peripheral blood. This clonotype originated in a human donor in a cohort sampled during active COVID-19. The chain uses TRBV10-2 and TRBJ1-6; D perhaps matches TRBD1 (6 bases). The CDR3 DNA is TGCGCCAGCAGTGAAAACAGGGTGTATTCACCCCTCCACTTT. Protein sequence: CASSENRVYSPLHF.